The clone carrying this T cell receptor beta chain has a handful of counts. Its antigen is currently unknown. At the Johns Hopkins FTIC core, DNA taken from cultured CD4+ T cells was sequenced by way of the Oncomine TCR Beta short-read assay. MiXCR was run by TCRdb on the PCR reads, yielding one entry per CDR3 protein. The profile shows about 23,000 distinct CDR3 sequences, 40% to 50% of them singletons. Trimming removed 3 bases from V and 1 base from J, with 9 bases in between. The CDR3 spans 14 residues. CDR1 is LNHDA, CDR2 SQIVND, per germline (reference sequence). Treatment given: roughly 11-day PBMC culture with coronavirus spike peptide pools or control peptides (ViraFEST assay). ViraFEST relied on peptide pools to expand antigen-specific T cells; the TCRs were sequenced afterward. Before and after vaccination, nucleocapsid antibodies were negative, indicating that healthy vaccine recipients had no prior SARS-CoV-2 infection. Researchers grew the cells for 10 days and then pulled out CD4+ T cells by negative selection.

This sample was taken from a study of vaccination and CD4 T cells after COVID-19. In the study overall: Researchers treated cells with overlapping spike peptides taken from SARS-CoV-2, HCoV-NL63, HCoV-OC43 and HCoV-229E.

The TCR was taken from a human donor who received a COVID-19 vaccine. The rearrangement uses TRBV19 and TRBJ1-1; D is ambiguous. Sample: CD4+ T cells from blood, cultured in vitro, taken before SARS-CoV-2 vaccination. This chain's CDR3 is CASSMTLSNTEAFF. DNA for the CDR3: TGTGCCAGTAGTATGACTCTGTCGAACACTGAAGCTTTCTTT. The full variable domain, its missing parts supplied by reference TRBV19 and TRBJ1-1, is DGGITQSPKYLFRKEGQNVTLSCEQNLNHDAMYWYRQDPGQGLRLIYYSQIVNDFQKGDIAEGYSVSREKKESFPLTVTSAQKNPTAFYLCASSMTLSNTEAFFGQGTRLTVV.